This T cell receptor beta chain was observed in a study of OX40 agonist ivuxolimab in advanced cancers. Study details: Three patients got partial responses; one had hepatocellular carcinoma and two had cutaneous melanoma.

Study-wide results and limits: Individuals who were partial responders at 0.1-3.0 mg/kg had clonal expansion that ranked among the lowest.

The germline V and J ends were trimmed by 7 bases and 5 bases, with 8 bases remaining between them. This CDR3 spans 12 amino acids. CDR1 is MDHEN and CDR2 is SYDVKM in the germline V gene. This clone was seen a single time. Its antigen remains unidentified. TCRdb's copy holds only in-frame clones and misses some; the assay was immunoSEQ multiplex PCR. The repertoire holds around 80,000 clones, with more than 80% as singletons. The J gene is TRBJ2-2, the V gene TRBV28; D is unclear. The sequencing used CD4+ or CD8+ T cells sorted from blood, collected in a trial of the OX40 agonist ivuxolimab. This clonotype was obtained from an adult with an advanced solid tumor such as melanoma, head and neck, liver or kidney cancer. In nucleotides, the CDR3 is TGTGCCAGCACGAGACGGACCGGGGAGCTGTTTTTT. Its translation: CASTRRTGELFF.